Presented here are 27 T cell receptor beta chains from one specimen sequenced in a study of cytomegalovirus exposure and HLA in healthy donors. The PCR ran on 60 Vbeta and 13 Jbeta primers. Using immunoSEQ multiplex PCR, the repertoire was profiled, and TCRdb retains in-frame clones only, with some absent. The table shows under 200,000 clones, with 80% occurring only once. Specimen: PBMCs. These receptors all come from a middle-aged man in good health and CMV-seronegative.

The chain links TRBV6-1 to TRBJ1-2; the match to TRBD1 covers 9 bases. Germline loops: CDR1 MNHNS, CDR2 SASEGT. Trimming at V came to 2 bases and at J to 3 bases, leaving 10 bases not matched to a gene. The CDR3 runs to 17 residues. CDR3: CASSEFVGQGRDYGYTF. The DNA for the CDR3 is TGTGCCAGCAGTGAATTTGTGGGACAGGGAAGGGACTATGGCTACACCTTC.

The rearrangement links TRBV5-1 to TRBJ2-5, with D perhaps TRBD2 (7 bases). From germline, CDR1 is SGHRS and CDR2 YFSETQ. The CDR3 runs 15 residues. Trimming took off 4 bases at V and 5 bases at J, with 18 bases between the two ends. CDR3 region: CASSPGGAHEETQYF. The CDR3 DNA sequence: TGCGCCAGCAGCCCGGGGGGCGCCCATGAGGAGACCCAGTACTTC.

This clone was detected once. The chain combines TRBV7-3 with TRBJ2-5; 9 bases are a match to TRBD2. Losses at the gene ends were 3 bases for V and 5 bases for J; bases not matched to a gene: 7. The CDR3 totals 15 residues. Per germline, CDR1 SGHTA and CDR2 FQGTGA. CDR3 loop: CASSLGTSPAETQYF. As DNA, the CDR3 is TGTGCCAGCAGCTTGGGGACTAGCCCTGCGGAGACCCAGTACTTC.

The chain joins TRBV5-4 to TRBJ1-2, with D unclear. The germline V gene has CDR1 SGHNT and CDR2 YYREEE (reference sequence). The CDR3 has 14 amino acids. The V gene lost 0 bases and the J gene lost 2 bases, with 8 bases spanning the gap. CDR3 nucleotide sequence: TGTGCCAGCAGCTTGGAGGCAGGAAACTATGGCTACACCTTC. This sequence encodes CASSLEAGNYGYTF.

In this sample, this clone turned up a few times. The V call is TRBV2, the J call TRBJ1-1; 7 nucleotides line up with TRBD1. Germline V lookup: CDR1 SNHLY, CDR2 FYNNEI. CDR3 length: 16 amino acids. The J segment lost 6 bases and the V segment lost 6 bases, leaving 16 bases of the junction unmatched. Here the CDR3 reads CASSVRGQSIGAEAFF. The CDR3 nucleotides are TGTGCCAGCAGCGTAAGGGGACAGTCTATCGGTGCTGAAGCTTTCTTT.

In its sample, this clone was seen once. The rearrangement links TRBV5-8 to TRBJ1-2, with D uncertain. CDR3 length equals 12 residues. Trimming cost V 1 base and J 7 bases, with 8 bases left between them. Germline V lookup: CDR1 SGHTS, CDR2 YDEGEE. CDR3 loop: CASSLFRGGYTF. The CDR3 region has the DNA TGTGCCAGCAGCTTGTTTCGGGGTGGCTACACCTTC.

The rearrangement links TRBV10-3 to TRBJ2-5; TRBD1 might be the D (6 bases). Germline assignment: CDR1 ENHRY and CDR2 SYGVKD. CDR3 length: 15 residues. Trimming stripped 3 bases from V and 2 bases from J, with 13 bases between. CDR3 DNA: TGTGCCATCAGTGACCCGAACGGACAGCAAGAGACCCAGTACTTC. Amino acid sequence: CAISDPNGQQETQYF.

This sequence joins TRBV5-8 and TRBJ1-5; unclear D gene. Germline lookup yields CDR1 SGHTS and CDR2 YDEGEE. This CDR3 contains 15 residues. The V end lost 2 bases, the J end lost 0 bases, and 9 bases lay between the germline ends. CDR3: CASSLSGYSNQPQHF. CDR3 nucleotide sequence: TGTGCCAGCAGCTTAAGCGGGTATAGCAATCAGCCCCAGCATTTT.

This chain uses TRBV10-3 with TRBJ2-3; a weak D match, TRBD1 (7 bases). V lost 0 bases to trimming and J lost 2 bases, with 18 bases between them. Germline V gene sequence: CDR1 ENHRY, CDR2 SYGVKD. CDR3 length: 18 residues. The CDR3 nucleotides read TGTGCCATCAGTGAGTCTAAGGGGGCGGGGATTCCCACAGATACGCAGTATTTT. Translating it yields CAISESKGAGIPTDTQYF.

The chain links TRBV10-3 to TRBJ1-5, with D perhaps matching TRBD1 (5 bases). This CDR3 has 12 residues. Trimming left V 8 bases short and J 6 bases short, with 11 bases between. Germline lookup yields CDR1 ENHRY and CDR2 SYGVKD. The CDR3 sequence: CAIGAGFQPQHF. The CDR3 bases are TGTGCCATCGGCGCAGGGTTTCAGCCCCAGCATTTT.

This clone was observed once. This chain joins TRBV9 and TRBJ2-5; 15 bases fit TRBD2. The germline V gene encodes CDR1 SGDLS and CDR2 YYNGEE. The V and J ends lost 4 bases and 2 bases, in that order; junction bases with no gene match: 12. The length of the CDR3 is 19 residues. The DNA of the CDR3 is TGTGCCAGCAGCCCAGCCCGGACTAGCGGGGGGGTGAGGCAAGAGACCCAGTACTTC. As protein: CASSPARTSGGVRQETQYF.

This clone was seen only once. The rearrangement uses TRBV29-1 and TRBJ2-5; 9 bases match TRBD2. The closer fit of TRBJ2-7 to the DNA end suggests the J call may be wrong. Germline V gives CDR1 SQVTM, CDR2 ANQGSEA. The CDR3 loop spans 13 amino acids. CDR3 amino acids: CSVLSGSRYEQYF. DNA of the CDR3: TGCAGCGTGCTTAGCGGGAGTCGGTACGAGCAGTACTTC.

V is TRBV5-4 and J is TRBJ1-4; possibly TRBD1 for D (6 bases). The CDR3 runs to 13 residues. Germline CDR1 SGHNT, CDR2 YYREEE (reference sequence). Trimming left V 5 bases short and J 11 bases short, with 16 bases between. The CDR3 region is CASSLTGGGKLFF. The CDR3 DNA reads as TGTGCCAGCAGTCTGACGGGGGGCGGGAAACTGTTTTTT.

This rearrangement joins TRBV4-3 to TRBJ2-1; TRBD1 matches at 9 bases. Germline V gene sequence: CDR1 LGHNA, CDR2 YSLEER. The CDR3 loop spans 15 amino acids. The ends lost 4 bases at V and 8 bases at J; junction bases unmatched: 9. This CDR3 is CASSPGTGSGYEQFF. The DNA for the CDR3 is TGCGCCAGCAGCCCCGGGACAGGGTCGGGCTATGAGCAGTTCTTC.

V is TRBV2 and J is TRBJ1-1, with D possibly matching TRBD1 (6 bases). The germline CDR1 and CDR2 sequences are SNHLY and FYNNEI. Trimming removed 6 bases at V and 7 bases at J, with 21 bases between. This CDR3 has 15 amino acids. CDR3 sequence reads: CASSRSKTGFSEAFF. The CDR3 region has the DNA TGTGCCAGCAGCCGAAGTAAAACAGGGTTTAGTGAAGCTTTCTTT.

The chain joins TRBV5-1 to TRBJ1-1; D gene ambiguous. Trimming removed 0 bases at V and 3 bases at J, with 9 bases between. This CDR3 spans 14 amino acids. Germline CDR1 SGHRS, CDR2 YFSETQ. CDR3 DNA sequence: TGCGCCAGCAGCTTGGAACTATGGGACACTGAAGCTTTCTTT. This encodes CASSLELWDTEAFF.

V is TRBV27 and J is TRBJ1-1, with 7 bases matching TRBD1. CDR1 is MNHEY, CDR2 SMNVEV, per germline (reference sequence). This CDR3 has 13 residues. The V segment lost 2 bases and the J segment 5 bases; nucleotides outside the gene matches: 2. The CDR3 coding sequence is TGTGCCAGCAGTTTAACAGGGGAGACTGAAGCTTTCTTT. This codes for CASSLTGETEAFF.

The V and J genes are TRBV5-6 and TRBJ2-5, with D possibly matching TRBD1 (6 bases). The length of the CDR3 is 14 residues. CDR1 is SGHDT and CDR2 is YYEEEE in the germline V gene. V lost 6 bases and J lost 1, with 13 bases in between. The CDR3 DNA reads TGTGCCAGCACCACCCTCAGGGGCCAAGAGACCCAGTACTTC. Translation: CASTTLRGQETQYF.

This chain joins TRBV4-3 and TRBJ1-6, with D unclear. The CDR3 is 14 amino acids. V lost 0 bases, J lost 6 bases, and 6 bases lay in between. In germline, CDR1 is LGHNA, CDR2 YSLEER. The CDR3 DNA sequence: TGCGCCAGCAGCCAAGATCTGGCTAATTCACCCCTCCACTTT. It translates to CASSQDLANSPLHF.

The chain links TRBV6-5 to TRBJ1-2; 8 bases are shared with TRBD1. The germline V gene has CDR1 MNHEY and CDR2 SVGAGI. The CDR3 contains 15 residues. V gave up 7 bases and J gave up 5 bases; unmatched junction bases: 12. This chain's CDR3 is CASTPGPGQAYGYTF. The CDR3 DNA follows: TGTGCCAGCACCCCTGGTCCGGGACAGGCGTATGGCTACACCTTC.

V gene TRBV10-3 combines with J gene TRBJ2-2; 10 nucleotides align to TRBD2. With V trimmed by 6 bases and J by 2 bases, 6 bases remained unmatched. The CDR3 covers 16 residues. Germline values: CDR1 ENHRY, CDR2 SYGVKD. The CDR3 DNA reads as TGTGCCATCAGAACGACTAGCGGGCCCAACACCGGGGAGCTGTTTTTT. Translating it yields CAIRTTSGPNTGELFF.

The V call is TRBV14, the J call TRBJ2-1; maybe TRBD2 (6 bases). CDR3 length: 13 amino acids. From germline, CDR1 is SGHDN and CDR2 FVKESK. Deletions cut 2 bases from V and 5 bases from J, with 7 bases between. In DNA form, the CDR3 reads TGTGCCAGCAGCCAAACTAGCCACAATGAGCAGTTCTTC. Translation gives CASSQTSHNEQFF.

This clone was counted only a few times. The V gene is TRBV2, the J gene TRBJ2-6; 8 positions match TRBD1. Germline CDR1 is SNHLY and CDR2 is FYNNEI. The junction had 12 bases not matched to a gene; V was cut back by 11 bases and J by 0 bases. This CDR3 is built from 17 residues. The DNA of the CDR3 is TGTGCCGGCACCGGGACAGGCCGCCTCTCTGGGGCCAACGTCCTGACTTTC. Amino acid sequence: CAGTGTGRLSGANVLTF.

J is TRBJ2-7 and V is TRBV5-1; 7 bases agree with TRBD1. Germline-derived CDR1 and CDR2 are SGHRS and YFSETQ. The J segment lost 4 bases and the V segment lost 0 bases, leaving 4 bases of the junction unmatched. The CDR3 runs to 14 residues. CDR3 sequence reads: CASSLEGGSYEQYF. The CDR3 DNA follows: TGCGCCAGCAGCTTGGAAGGGGGCTCTTACGAGCAGTACTTC. The full variable domain, with the rest looked up from reference TRBV5-1 and TRBJ2-7, is KAGVTQTPRYLIKTRGQQVTLSCSPISGHRSVSWYQQTPGQGLQFLFEYFSETQRNKGNFPGRFSGRQFSNSRSEMNVSTLELGDSALYLCASSLEGGSYEQYFGPGTRLTVT.

This rearrangement joins TRBV15 to TRBJ1-2; D call uncertain. This CDR3 is built from 14 residues. V was shortened by 1 base and J by 0 bases, with 6 bases between the two germline ends. Germline V gene sequence: CDR1 LNHNV, CDR2 YYDKDF (reference sequence). The CDR3 is CATSRATTNYGYTF. The CDR3 DNA sequence: TGTGCCACCAGCAGAGCCACAACTAACTATGGCTACACCTTC.

This clone was seen a single time. The V and J genes are TRBV5-4 and TRBJ2-7, with D perhaps matching TRBD2 (6 bases). The CDR3 totals 13 residues. Germline values: CDR1 SGHNT, CDR2 YYREEE (reference sequence). The V gene lost 6 bases and the J gene lost 0 bases, with 10 bases spanning the gap. CDR3 in amino acids: CASTRDSSYEQYF. DNA of the CDR3: TGTGCCAGCACCCGGGACTCCTCCTACGAGCAGTACTTC.

The CDR3 sequence is CASSPDRGVVNEQYF. CDR3 DNA sequence: TGCGCCAGCAGCCCAGACAGGGGGGTCGTCAACGAGCAGTACTTC. The chain has TRBV5-1 and TRBJ2-7; 9 nucleotides align to TRBD1. Germline V gives CDR1 SGHRS, CDR2 YFSETQ. V was pared by 4 bases and J by 5 bases, with 10 bases of the junction left unmatched. The CDR3 is 15 residues long.